These 11 T cell receptor beta chains share one sample of origin, sequenced in a study of molecular identifiers for immune sequencing clone quantification. One entry per CDR3 protein, called by TCRdb with MiXCR from the PCR reads. The profile covers 250,000 to 400,000 distinct CDR3 sequences, with about 20% appearing a single time and 0.81% taken by the ten largest. The sequenced sample was naive CD8+ T cells from blood, with Jurkat cell RNA spiked in. Subset denoted: FACS-sorted CD8+CD4-CCR7+CD45RA+ naive T cells. The receptors derive from a human donor in good health. Some libraries in this study had Jurkat cell RNA spiked in.

This clonotype was seen repeatedly, ten times or more. Here the CDR3 reads CASSYSAVPGSEAFF. The CDR3 DNA reads as TGTGCCAGCAGCTACTCGGCGGTTCCCGGGAGTGAAGCTTTCTTT. The chain is built from TRBV7-9 and TRBJ1-1; no clear D gene. This CDR3 is 15 amino acids long. Trimming removed 4 bases from V and 7 bases from J, with 19 bases in between. CDR1 is SEHNR and CDR2 is FQNEAQ in the germline V gene (reference sequence).

This clonotype was observed at least ten times. This chain connects TRBV29-1 to TRBJ2-7; 14 bases align to TRBD2. V trimming: 3 bases; J trimming: 1 base; junction bases outside the gene matches: 2. Per the germline V gene, CDR1 is SQVTM and CDR2 is ANQGSEA. This CDR3 is 15 amino acids long. CDR3 DNA: TGCAGCGTTGAGGGGACTAGCGGGAGTTCCTACGAGCAGTACTTC. Translation gives CSVEGTSGSSYEQYF.

Concerning this clonotype: The CDR3 ends on some other residue instead of the conserved phenylalanine or tryptophan, so this is likely a read error. The CDR3 DNA sequence: TGTGCCAGCACCTCCCTCAGCGCAAATGAGCAGTTCCTC. Translation gives CASTSLSANEQFL. This chain links TRBV27 with TRBJ2-1; D gene ambiguous. CDR3 length equals 13 residues. V lost 7 bases, J lost 7 bases, and 14 bases lay in between. CDR1 is MNHEY and CDR2 is SMNVEV in the germline V gene (reference sequence).

Comment on this clonotype: Given a much more abundant clone one base away, this may be a read error. V usage is TRBV4-2 and J usage is TRBJ1-4, with 8 bases fitting TRBD1. The CDR3 loop spans 16 amino acids. Looked up from germline, CDR1 is LGHNA and CDR2 is YNFKEQ. The DNA of the CDR3 is TGTGCCAGCAGCCAATCTCCGGGACAGGTGAATGAAAAACTGTCTTTT. Protein product: CASSQSPGQVNEKLSF.

Details on this clonotype: Because it lacks the conserved phenylalanine or tryptophan at the end, this CDR3 is likely a read error. The chain links TRBV27 to TRBJ2-7, with D possibly being TRBD2 (6 bases). The CDR3 is 14 residues long. Germline values: CDR1 MNHEY, CDR2 SMNVEV (reference sequence). The ends were cut back, 6 bases at V and 3 bases at J, with 15 bases in the middle. Written as DNA, the CDR3 is TGTGCCAGCAGCCCAACCGGGGGTATCTACGAGCAGTACCTC. It specifies CASSPTGGIYEQYL.

Note on this clonotype: The junction and the germline gene differ at one end; a read error may be behind it. The chain carries TRBV11-2 and TRBJ2-1; D perhaps matches TRBD2 (6 bases). The CDR3 is 17 residues long. The germline gives CDR1 SGHAT, CDR2 FQNNGV. CDR3 sequence (DNA): TGTGCCTGCAGCTCCGGGGGACGCCTACACTCCTACAATGAGCAGTTCTTC. Its translation: CACSSGGRLHSYNEQFF.

The chain links TRBV7-9 to TRBJ2-2; D is unclear. The CDR3 contains 16 residues. Trimming left V 2 bases short and J 7 bases short, with 17 bases between. Germline V gives CDR1 SEHNR, CDR2 FQNEAQ (reference sequence). As DNA, the CDR3 is TGTGCCAGCAGCTTACCTACGGCCGGCTACGGCGGGGAGCTGTTTTTT. This encodes CASSLPTAGYGGELFF. The full variable domain, rest sourced from reference TRBV7-9 and TRBJ2-2, is DTGVSQNPRHKITKRGQNVTFRCDPISEHNRLYWYRQTLGQGPEFLTYFQNEAQLEKSRLLSDRFSAERPKGSFSTLEIQRTEQGDSAMYLCASSLPTAGYGGELFFGEGSRLTVL.

Many counts were recorded for this clonotype. The chain couples TRBV5-4 to TRBJ2-7; D possibly uses TRBD1 or TRBD2 (5 bases each). V was cut by 3 bases and J by 5 bases, with 9 bases left in between. The CDR3 has 12 residues. Looked up from germline, CDR1 is SGHNT and CDR2 is YYREEE (reference sequence). CDR3 DNA: TGTGCCAGCAGCTCCCAGGGAGACGAGCAGTACTTC. Its translation: CASSSQGDEQYF.

This clonotype came up many times. The gene calls are TRBV12-3 or TRBV12-4 and TRBJ1-2; TRBD1 matches 12 bases. With 7 bases clipped from V and 8 bases from J, the junction kept 11 bases outside the gene matches. The CDR3 spans 15 residues. CDR3 residues: CASNDRDRGLDGYTF. The CDR3 DNA sequence: TGTGCCAGCAACGACCGGGACAGGGGGCTTGACGGCTACACCTTC.

This clonotype was recorded at least ten times. CDR3: CASSEAPPAANEKLFF. The CDR3 DNA is TGTGCCAGCAGTGAAGCGCCGCCCGCGGCTAATGAAAAACTGTTTTTT. The V call is TRBV2, the J call TRBJ1-4, with D unresolved. Trimming took off 0 bases at V and 3 bases at J, with 11 bases between the two ends. The CDR3 spans 16 residues. Germline CDR1 is SNHLY and CDR2 is FYNNEI.

This clonotype showed up many times. The genes are TRBV12-3 or TRBV12-4 and TRBJ2-3; D gene uncertain. V dropped 6 bases and J dropped 0 bases, with 13 bases sitting between them. The CDR3 totals 15 residues. This CDR3 reads CASRQRVPSTDTQYF. The CDR3, as DNA: TGTGCCAGCAGGCAAAGGGTACCCAGCACAGATACGCAGTATTTT.